Given below is one T cell receptor (beta chain) in context. The antigen remains undetermined. These data belong to a study of spatial heterogeneity in lung cancer. Broader study findings: Tumoral mutation counts were tracked by counts of expanded intratumoral alpha and beta TCRs.

Germline CDR1 is SEHNR and CDR2 is FQNEAQ (reference sequence). The junction had 8 bases not matched to a gene; V was cut back by 5 bases and J by 2 bases. The CDR3 has 16 residues. Each TCR cDNA molecule bore a unique molecular identifier. TCRdb independently ran MiXCR on the 5' RACE reads; one entry per CDR3 protein. The data show around 9,300 distinct CDR3 sequences, with around half seen just once and roughly 30% held by the top ten. The time point denotes: sample taken at primary tumor resection. Material for sequencing was whole RNA from tumor, nontumor lung or frozen PBMC, left unsorted. The receptor's source is a female donor with early-stage non-small cell lung cancer. This specimen consisted of lung tumor tissue, obtained at surgery. The gene calls are TRBV7-9 and TRBJ1-2; 10 nucleotides align to TRBD1. CDR3 amino acids: CASSPTGGNWNYGYTF. The CDR3 nucleotides are TGTGCCAGCAGCCCGACAGGGGGCAACTGGAACTATGGCTACACCTTC.